This TCR beta chain was recovered during a study of beta chain features in type 1 diabetes. Study-level findings and limits: VDJ junctions from patients with type 1 diabetes contained fewer insertions and more deletions.

With 2 bases removed from V and 5 bases from J, the gap between germline ends came to 10 bases. The CDR3 runs to 13 residues. Germline V gives CDR1 SEHNR, CDR2 FQNEAQ (reference sequence). This clone was seen many times. Antigen specificity is unknown. The whole isolated RNA underwent reverse transcription, so sequencing captured expressed TCRB transcripts. Method: immunoSEQ multiplex PCR; TCRdb's copy keeps in-frame clones and lacks some. This table has under 450,000 clones, approximately 15% appearing once. The source is a man aged 30 to 39 in good health. This chain links TRBV7-9 with TRBJ2-7; D may be TRBD1 (5 bases). The sequenced sample consisted of naive CD4+ T cells from blood. The CDR3 protein is CASSLQGSDEQYV. In DNA, the CDR3 is TGTGCCAGCAGCTTACAGGGATCGGACGAGCAGTACGTC.